This T cell receptor beta chain was sequenced for a study of CD4 and CD8 cells across lung adenocarcinoma regions. The CDR3 is made up of 16 amino acids. Germline loops: CDR1 SGHTA, CDR2 FQGNSA. Germline trimming cut 4 bases from V and 0 bases from J; bases unmatched to any gene: 8. MiXCR, run by TCRdb on the PCR reads, gives a single entry per CDR3 protein. The profile shows several thousand distinct CDR3 sequences, roughly half of them singletons. Only a few counts were recorded for this clonotype. Samples came from patients with localized non-small cell lung adenocarcinoma. The sample comprised CD8+ T cells from the center of a lung tumor. The chain has TRBV7-2 and TRBJ1-1; TRBD1 matches 7 bases. The TCR comes from a female donor with lung adenocarcinoma. The CD4 and CD8 labels of this study may be unreliable. CDR3 sequence (DNA): TGTGCCAGCAGCTCCTACAGGGGAACCATGAACACTGAAGCTTTCTTT. It specifies CASSSYRGTMNTEAFF.